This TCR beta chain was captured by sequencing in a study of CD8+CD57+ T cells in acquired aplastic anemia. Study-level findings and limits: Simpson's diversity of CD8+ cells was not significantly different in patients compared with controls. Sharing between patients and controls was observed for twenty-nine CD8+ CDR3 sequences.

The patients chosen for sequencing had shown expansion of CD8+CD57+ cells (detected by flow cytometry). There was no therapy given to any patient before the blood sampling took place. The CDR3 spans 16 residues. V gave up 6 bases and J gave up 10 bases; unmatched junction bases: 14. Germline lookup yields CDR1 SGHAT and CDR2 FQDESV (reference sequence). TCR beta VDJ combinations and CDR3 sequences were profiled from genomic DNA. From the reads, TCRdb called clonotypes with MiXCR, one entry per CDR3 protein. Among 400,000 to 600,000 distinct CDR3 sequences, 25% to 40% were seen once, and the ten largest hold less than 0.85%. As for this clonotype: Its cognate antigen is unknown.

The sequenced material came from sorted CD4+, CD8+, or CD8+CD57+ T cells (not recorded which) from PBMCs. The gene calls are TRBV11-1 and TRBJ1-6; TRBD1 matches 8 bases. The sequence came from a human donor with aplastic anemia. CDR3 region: CASREGQVGFVSPLHF. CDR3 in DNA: TGTGCCAGCAGGGAGGGACAGGTGGGGTTTGTCTCACCCCTCCACTTT.